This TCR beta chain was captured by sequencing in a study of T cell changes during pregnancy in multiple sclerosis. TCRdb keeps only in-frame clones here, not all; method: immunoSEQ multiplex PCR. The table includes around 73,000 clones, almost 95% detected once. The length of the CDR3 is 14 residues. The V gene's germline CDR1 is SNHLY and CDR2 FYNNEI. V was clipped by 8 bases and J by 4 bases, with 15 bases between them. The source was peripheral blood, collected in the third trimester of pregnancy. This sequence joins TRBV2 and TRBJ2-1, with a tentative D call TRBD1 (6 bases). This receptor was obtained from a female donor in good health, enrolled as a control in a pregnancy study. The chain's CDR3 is CASPENQGYNEQFF. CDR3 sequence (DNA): TGTGCCAGCCCTGAGAATCAGGGGTACAATGAGCAGTTCTTC.